The rows below give T cell receptor beta chains drawn from one sample of a study of blood T cell repertoires in COVID-19. The table came from immunoSEQ multiplex PCR; TCRdb's copy has only in-frame clones and leaves some out. The table has about 210,000 clones, approximately 90% seen once. What was sequenced was peripheral blood. These receptors were obtained from a man aged 25 to 40 with acute or convalescent COVID-19. The CDR3 runs from the conserved cysteine through the conserved F or W. Fields, in order: D gene, CDR3 length, V gene, J gene, clone size, CDR3 protein, CDR3 DNA. D genes are given only for firm matches. Size values are once, few and many counts, or a class for expanded clones, and some rows have none.

D gene: TRBD1; CDR3 length: 15; V gene: TRBV5-1; J gene: TRBJ1-6; clone size: -; CDR3 protein: CASRMEWDSNSPLHF; CDR3 DNA: TGCGCCAGCAGGATGGAGTGGGACAGTAATTCACCCCTCCACTTT
D gene: -; CDR3 length: 13; V gene: TRBV28; J gene: TRBJ2-7; clone size: -; CDR3 protein: CASRRTIAYEQYF; CDR3 DNA: TGTGCCAGCAGGCGAACCATTGCCTACGAGCAGTACTTC
D gene: -; CDR3 length: 15; V gene: TRBV28; J gene: TRBJ2-3; clone size: -; CDR3 protein: CASSLNGRTADTQYF; CDR3 DNA: TGTGCCAGCAGTTTAAACGGGCGGACTGCAGATACGCAGTATTTT
D gene: -; CDR3 length: 15; V gene: TRBV27; J gene: TRBJ1-5; clone size: -; CDR3 protein: CASSLSGGSNQPQHF; CDR3 DNA: TGTGCCAGCAGTTTATCGGGGGGGAGCAATCAGCCCCAGCATTTT
D gene: TRBD1; CDR3 length: 14; V gene: TRBV5-5; J gene: TRBJ1-5; clone size: -; CDR3 protein: CASSSFQGAQPQHF; CDR3 DNA: TGTGCCAGCAGCTCGTTTCAGGGGGCTCAGCCCCAGCATTTT
D gene: -; CDR3 length: 11; V gene: TRBV6-5; J gene: TRBJ1-2; clone size: -; CDR3 protein: CASDGDYGYTF; CDR3 DNA: TGTGCCAGCGACGGAGACTATGGCTACACCTTC
D gene: -; CDR3 length: 13; V gene: TRBV19; J gene: TRBJ2-2; clone size: -; CDR3 protein: CASNQGGPGELFF; CDR3 DNA: TGTGCCAGTAATCAGGGGGGTCCCGGGGAGCTGTTTTTT
D gene: -; CDR3 length: 15; V gene: TRBV4-1; J gene: TRBJ1-5; clone size: -; CDR3 protein: CASSQGKQINQPQHF; CDR3 DNA: TGCGCCAGCAGCCAAGGTAAACAAATCAATCAGCCCCAGCATTTT
D gene: -; CDR3 length: 15; V gene: TRBV5-4; J gene: TRBJ1-3; clone size: -; CDR3 protein: CASSPGVQGRNTIYF; CDR3 DNA: TGTGCCAGCAGCCCCGGAGTCCAGGGGAGAAACACCATATATTTT
D gene: -; CDR3 length: 13; V gene: TRBV14; J gene: TRBJ1-2; clone size: many; CDR3 protein: CASSPGRAYGYTF; CDR3 DNA: TGTGCCAGCAGCCCCGGGAGGGCTTATGGCTACACCTTC
D gene: -; CDR3 length: 15; V gene: TRBV5-4; J gene: TRBJ2-7; clone size: -; CDR3 protein: CASSSPQRSGGEQYF; CDR3 DNA: TGTGCCAGCAGCTCCCCGCAGCGATCGGGTGGGGAGCAGTACTTC
D gene: -; CDR3 length: 14; V gene: TRBV11-2; J gene: TRBJ1-6; clone size: once; CDR3 protein: CASSFRQANSPLHF; CDR3 DNA: TGTGCCAGCAGCTTTCGCCAGGCCAATTCACCCCTCCACTTT
D gene: -; CDR3 length: 16; V gene: TRBV6-5; J gene: TRBJ1-1; clone size: -; CDR3 protein: CASSYSRGGGNTEAFF; CDR3 DNA: TGTGCCAGCAGTTACTCCCGGGGAGGGGGGAACACTGAAGCTTTCTTT
D gene: TRBD2; CDR3 length: 15; V gene: TRBV7-8; J gene: TRBJ2-5; clone size: -; CDR3 protein: CASSWREGPGGAQYF; CDR3 DNA: TGTGCCAGCAGTTGGCGGGAGGGCCCCGGTGGGGCCCAGTACTTC
D gene: -; CDR3 length: 13; V gene: TRBV6-4; J gene: TRBJ1-5; clone size: -; CDR3 protein: CASSADSNQPQHF; CDR3 DNA: TGTGCCAGCAGTGCTGACAGTAATCAGCCCCAGCATTTT
D gene: -; CDR3 length: 13; V gene: TRBV15; J gene: TRBJ2-5; clone size: once; CDR3 protein: CATSTGYQETQYF; CDR3 DNA: TGTGCCACCAGCACAGGGTACCAAGAGACCCAGTACTTC
D gene: -; CDR3 length: 13; V gene: TRBV2; J gene: TRBJ1-1; clone size: few; CDR3 protein: CASSVEVNTEAFF; CDR3 DNA: TGTGCCAGCAGTGTGGAGGTGAACACTGAAGCTTTCTTT
D gene: -; CDR3 length: 15; V gene: TRBV6-5; J gene: TRBJ1-1; clone size: once; CDR3 protein: CASSLVAGWDTEAFF; CDR3 DNA: TGTGCCAGCAGTTTGGTGGCAGGGTGGGACACTGAAGCTTTCTTT
D gene: TRBD1; CDR3 length: 16; V gene: TRBV6-5; J gene: TRBJ2-3; clone size: -; CDR3 protein: CASSYPDRVVTDTQYF; CDR3 DNA: TGTGCCAGCAGTTACCCGGACAGGGTGGTGACAGATACGCAGTATTTT
D gene: TRBD2; CDR3 length: 17; V gene: TRBV11-2; J gene: TRBJ2-3; clone size: -; CDR3 protein: CASSLYPSGASTDTQYF; CDR3 DNA: TGTGCCAGCAGCTTATACCCTAGCGGAGCTAGCACAGATACGCAGTATTTT
D gene: -; CDR3 length: 14; V gene: TRBV18; J gene: TRBJ1-6; clone size: -; CDR3 protein: CASSPGRDNSPLHF; CDR3 DNA: TGTGCCAGCTCACCAGGGAGGGATAATTCACCCCTCCACTTT
D gene: -; CDR3 length: 16; V gene: TRBV7-9; J gene: TRBJ2-1; clone size: -; CDR3 protein: CASTPRGARSYNEQFF; CDR3 DNA: TGTGCCAGCACCCCAAGGGGTGCCCGATCCTACAATGAGCAGTTCTTC
D gene: -; CDR3 length: 14; V gene: TRBV7-2; J gene: TRBJ2-3; clone size: -; CDR3 protein: CASSNYLSTDTQYF; CDR3 DNA: TGTGCCAGCAGCAATTATCTTAGCACAGATACGCAGTATTTT
D gene: TRBD1; CDR3 length: 15; V gene: TRBV4-1; J gene: TRBJ2-7; clone size: -; CDR3 protein: CASSLGQGALYEQYF; CDR3 DNA: TGCGCCAGCAGCCTGGGACAGGGGGCGCTTTACGAGCAGTACTTC
D gene: -; CDR3 length: 14; V gene: TRBV18; J gene: TRBJ1-4; clone size: -; CDR3 protein: CASSPIAGEEKLFF; CDR3 DNA: TGTGCCAGCTCACCAATCGCCGGGGAGGAAAAACTGTTTTTT
D gene: -; CDR3 length: 13; V gene: TRBV5-1; J gene: TRBJ1-4; clone size: -; CDR3 protein: CASRGTPNEKLFF; CDR3 DNA: TGCGCCAGCAGGGGCACACCGAATGAAAAACTGTTTTTT
D gene: TRBD2; CDR3 length: 16; V gene: TRBV5-8; J gene: TRBJ2-7; clone size: -; CDR3 protein: CASSLPSLAVPYEQYF; CDR3 DNA: TGTGCCAGCAGCTTGCCCTCACTAGCGGTACCCTACGAGCAGTACTTC
D gene: TRBD1; CDR3 length: 15; V gene: TRBV19; J gene: TRBJ2-7; clone size: once; CDR3 protein: CASSSSYRGLYEQYF; CDR3 DNA: TGTGCCAGTAGTTCCTCATATAGGGGGCTATACGAGCAGTACTTC
D gene: TRBD1; CDR3 length: 15; V gene: TRBV28; J gene: TRBJ2-7; clone size: -; CDR3 protein: CASSLPATGAREQYF; CDR3 DNA: TGTGCCAGCAGTCTCCCCGCGACAGGGGCGCGAGAGCAGTACTTC
D gene: TRBD2; CDR3 length: 17; V gene: TRBV6-2/TRBV6-3; J gene: TRBJ2-7; clone size: -; CDR3 protein: CASSYRRLGLAEPEQYF; CDR3 DNA: TGTGCCAGCAGTTACCGGAGGCTGGGACTAGCGGAACCTGAGCAGTACTTC
D gene: TRBD1; CDR3 length: 15; V gene: TRBV7-9; J gene: TRBJ1-4; clone size: -; CDR3 protein: CASSDLTGPNEKLFF; CDR3 DNA: TGTGCCAGCAGCGACCTGACAGGGCCTAATGAAAAACTGTTTTTT
D gene: TRBD1; CDR3 length: 17; V gene: TRBV3-1/TRBV3-2; J gene: TRBJ2-3; clone size: -; CDR3 protein: CASSQEWDRGGTDTQYF; CDR3 DNA: TGTGCCAGCAGCCAAGAGTGGGACAGGGGGGGAACAGATACGCAGTATTTT
D gene: TRBD2; CDR3 length: 15; V gene: TRBV6-5; J gene: TRBJ2-5; clone size: -; CDR3 protein: CASSLGEGSHQTQYF; CDR3 DNA: TGTGCCAGCAGTTTAGGGGAGGGATCCCACCAGACCCAGTACTTC
D gene: -; CDR3 length: 14; V gene: TRBV7-2; J gene: TRBJ2-7; clone size: -; CDR3 protein: CASSSAFIGGEQYF; CDR3 DNA: TGTGCCAGCAGCTCAGCATTTATCGGGGGCGAGCAGTACTTC
D gene: -; CDR3 length: 17; V gene: TRBV12-1; J gene: TRBJ1-3; clone size: -; CDR3 protein: CASSFASGVGSGNTIYF; CDR3 DNA: -
D gene: TRBD2; CDR3 length: 18; V gene: TRBV5-1; J gene: TRBJ2-3; clone size: -; CDR3 protein: CASSGPGLAGGAADTQYF; CDR3 DNA: TGCGCCAGCAGCGGACCGGGACTAGCGGGAGGGGCGGCAGATACGCAGTATTTT
D gene: -; CDR3 length: 15; V gene: TRBV6-5; J gene: TRBJ2-7; clone size: -; CDR3 protein: CASNARQPVPYEQYF; CDR3 DNA: TGTGCCAGCAACGCGAGACAACCGGTACCCTACGAGCAGTACTTC
D gene: TRBD1; CDR3 length: 17; V gene: TRBV15; J gene: TRBJ1-1; clone size: -; CDR3 protein: CATSRWGRGRGNTEAFF; CDR3 DNA: TGTGCCACCAGCAGATGGGGAAGGGGGCGAGGGAACACTGAAGCTTTCTTT
D gene: -; CDR3 length: 13; V gene: TRBV30; J gene: TRBJ2-3; clone size: -; CDR3 protein: CAWSYTTPDTQYF; CDR3 DNA: TGTGCCTGGAGTTACACTACCCCAGATACGCAGTATTTT
D gene: TRBD2; CDR3 length: 14; V gene: TRBV7-2; J gene: TRBJ2-7; clone size: -; CDR3 protein: CASSWTRGSYEQYF; CDR3 DNA: TGTGCCAGCAGCTGGACTAGGGGCTCCTACGAGCAGTACTTC
D gene: -; CDR3 length: 14; V gene: TRBV19; J gene: TRBJ1-5; clone size: -; CDR3 protein: CASTTGQNYQPQHF; CDR3 DNA: TGTGCCAGTACCACTGGACAGAACTATCAGCCCCAGCATTTT
D gene: -; CDR3 length: 15; V gene: TRBV27; J gene: TRBJ1-5; clone size: -; CDR3 protein: CASSSGLMSNQPQHF; CDR3 DNA: TGTGCCAGCAGCTCAGGGTTGATGTCCAATCAGCCCCAGCATTTT
D gene: -; CDR3 length: 12; V gene: TRBV15; J gene: TRBJ2-5; clone size: -; CDR3 protein: CATSTDSETQYF; CDR3 DNA: TGTGCCACCAGCACTGATAGCGAGACCCAGTACTTC
D gene: TRBD1; CDR3 length: 17; V gene: TRBV7-9; J gene: TRBJ1-1; clone size: -; CDR3 protein: CASSTRSVTGLSTEAFF; CDR3 DNA: TGTGCCAGCAGCACTAGATCGGTGACAGGGTTGAGCACTGAAGCTTTCTTT
D gene: -; CDR3 length: 13; V gene: TRBV15; J gene: TRBJ2-1; clone size: many; CDR3 protein: CATSRDRGRAPFF; CDR3 DNA: TGTGCCACCAGCAGAGATCGGGGTAGGGCCCCGTTCTTC
D gene: -; CDR3 length: 13; V gene: TRBV28; J gene: TRBJ1-2; clone size: -; CDR3 protein: CASSFQGPYGYTF; CDR3 DNA: TGTGCCAGCAGTTTCCAGGGGCCGTATGGCTACACCTTC
D gene: TRBD2; CDR3 length: 17; V gene: TRBV4-1; J gene: TRBJ2-1; clone size: -; CDR3 protein: CASSQHTSGGTYNEQFF; CDR3 DNA: TGCGCCAGCAGCCAACACACTAGCGGGGGAACCTACAATGAGCAGTTCTTC
D gene: TRBD1; CDR3 length: 14; V gene: TRBV15; J gene: TRBJ1-1; clone size: -; CDR3 protein: CATTGDRDGGEAFF; CDR3 DNA: TGTGCCACCACGGGGGACAGGGATGGGGGTGAAGCTTTCTTT
D gene: -; CDR3 length: 15; V gene: TRBV28; J gene: TRBJ1-3; clone size: few; CDR3 protein: CASSSFRGYGNTIYF; CDR3 DNA: TGTGCCAGCAGCTCCTTCAGGGGTTACGGAAACACCATATATTTT
D gene: TRBD2; CDR3 length: 13; V gene: TRBV5-4; J gene: TRBJ2-2; clone size: once; CDR3 protein: CASSKGGAGELFF; CDR3 DNA: TGTGCCAGCAGCAAGGGAGGGGCCGGGGAGCTGTTTTTT
D gene: -; CDR3 length: 16; V gene: TRBV4-1; J gene: TRBJ2-5; clone size: -; CDR3 protein: CASSQVVSGPQETQYF; CDR3 DNA: TGCGCCAGCAGCCAAGTGGTCTCAGGTCCGCAAGAGACCCAGTACTTC
D gene: TRBD2; CDR3 length: 16; V gene: TRBV19; J gene: TRBJ2-1; clone size: -; CDR3 protein: CAKTSGGAPVHNEQFF; CDR3 DNA: TGTGCCAAGACTAGCGGGGGGGCTCCGGTCCACAATGAGCAGTTCTTC
D gene: -; CDR3 length: 16; V gene: TRBV3-1/TRBV3-2; J gene: TRBJ1-1; clone size: -; CDR3 protein: CASSSRQTGTNTEAFF; CDR3 DNA: TGTGCCAGCAGTTCTCGACAAACAGGGACGAACACTGAAGCTTTCTTT
D gene: TRBD1; CDR3 length: 17; V gene: TRBV4-1; J gene: TRBJ2-1; clone size: -; CDR3 protein: CASSQPMGTASYNEQFF; CDR3 DNA: TGCGCCAGCAGCCAACCCATGGGGACAGCCTCCTACAATGAGCAGTTCTTC
D gene: -; CDR3 length: 13; V gene: TRBV5-8; J gene: TRBJ2-2; clone size: -; CDR3 protein: CASSESYTGELFF; CDR3 DNA: TGTGCCAGCAGCGAGAGTTACACCGGGGAGCTGTTTTTT
D gene: -; CDR3 length: 11; V gene: TRBV20-1; J gene: TRBJ2-4; clone size: -; CDR3 protein: CSAAFVNIQYF; CDR3 DNA: TGCAGTGCTGCGTTTGTAAACATTCAGTACTTC
D gene: -; CDR3 length: 13; V gene: TRBV5-1; J gene: TRBJ2-5; clone size: -; CDR3 protein: CASSSDLGETQYF; CDR3 DNA: TGCGCCAGCAGCTCTGACCTCGGGGAGACCCAGTACTTC
D gene: -; CDR3 length: 19; V gene: TRBV7-9; J gene: TRBJ2-7; clone size: -; CDR3 protein: CASSPPPRPLKLAPYEQYF; CDR3 DNA: TGTGCCAGCAGCCCCCCCCCACGGCCCCTAAAACTAGCTCCCTACGAGCAGTACTTC